This is a list of T cell receptor beta chains from one sample in a study of response to subunit inactivated influenza vaccine. TCRdb reprocessed the RT-PCR reads with MiXCR, giving one entry per CDR3 protein. This sample yields around 300,000 distinct CDR3 sequences, of which 22% are seen a single time; 10% belongs to the top ten. The input for sequencing was PBMCs from blood, taken 21 months after vaccination. The receptors originated from a man between 50 and 69 years old who received an inactivated influenza vaccine. Both conserved end residues are part of each CDR3. D genes are given only for firm matches. Clone size, where shown, is once, few, many, or a class for clones that have expanded.

V gene: TRBV5-1; J gene: TRBJ1-1; clone size: -; D gene: -; CDR3 protein: CASSLVAGPDAFF; CDR3 DNA: TGCGCCAGCAGCTTGGTGGCAGGGCCTGACGCTTTCTTT
V gene: TRBV11-2; J gene: TRBJ2-3; clone size: few; D gene: -; CDR3 protein: CASSLLGTSTDTQYF; CDR3 DNA: TGTGCCAGCAGCTTGTTGGGGACGAGCACAGATACGCAGTATTTT
V gene: TRBV4-1; J gene: TRBJ1-1; clone size: few; D gene: -; CDR3 protein: CASSQDQVGGSAFF; CDR3 DNA: TGCGCCAGCAGCCAAGATCAGGTCGGCGGGTCAGCTTTCTTT
V gene: TRBV2; J gene: TRBJ1-2; clone size: few; D gene: -; CDR3 protein: CASTEATYGYTF; CDR3 DNA: TGTGCCAGCACCGAGGCCACCTATGGCTACACCTTC
V gene: TRBV20-1; J gene: TRBJ2-3; clone size: -; D gene: -; CDR3 protein: CSARGTGADTQYF; CDR3 DNA: TGCAGTGCTAGAGGGACGGGGGCAGATACGCAGTATTTT
V gene: TRBV9; J gene: TRBJ1-1; clone size: -; D gene: -; CDR3 protein: CASSVEWENTEAFF; CDR3 DNA: TGTGCCAGCAGCGTAGAATGGGAGAACACTGAAGCTTTCTTT
V gene: TRBV10-3; J gene: TRBJ2-1; clone size: -; D gene: TRBD2; CDR3 protein: CAISDRLAGYNEQFF; CDR3 DNA: TGTGCCATCAGTGATAGGCTAGCGGGATACAATGAGCAGTTCTTC
V gene: TRBV29-1; J gene: TRBJ1-2; clone size: many; D gene: TRBD1; CDR3 protein: CSVGQGTNYGYTF; CDR3 DNA: TGCAGCGTTGGACAGGGGACTAACTATGGCTACACCTTC
V gene: TRBV2; J gene: TRBJ1-6; clone size: -; D gene: -; CDR3 protein: CASSSLRDPHRSSYNSPLHF; CDR3 DNA: TGTGCCAGCAGCTCCCTCCGGGACCCACACCGGAGCTCCTATAATTCACCCCTCCACTTT
V gene: TRBV6-6; J gene: TRBJ1-3; clone size: -; D gene: -; CDR3 protein: CASSYSESTIYF; CDR3 DNA: TGTGCCAGCAGTTACTCAGAATCCACCATATATTTT
V gene: TRBV7-2; J gene: TRBJ1-3; clone size: -; D gene: -; CDR3 protein: CASSLYRPGSSGNTIYF; CDR3 DNA: TGTGCCAGCAGCCTATACCGTCCGGGCAGCTCTGGAAACACCATATATTTT
V gene: TRBV4-1; J gene: TRBJ1-6; clone size: -; D gene: TRBD1; CDR3 protein: CASSQELTGRDSPLHF; CDR3 DNA: TGCGCCAGCAGCCAAGAGTTGACAGGGAGGGATTCACCCCTCCACTTT
V gene: TRBV11-1; J gene: TRBJ2-1; clone size: -; D gene: TRBD1; CDR3 protein: CASSFRQGTYNEQFF; CDR3 DNA: TGTGCCAGCAGCTTTAGACAGGGGACCTACAATGAGCAGTTCTTC
V gene: TRBV5-1; J gene: TRBJ2-7; clone size: -; D gene: TRBD1; CDR3 protein: CASSSRGQASYEQYF; CDR3 DNA: TGCGCCAGCAGCTCCCGGGGACAGGCCTCCTACGAGCAGTACTTC
V gene: TRBV7-2; J gene: TRBJ2-1; clone size: few; D gene: -; CDR3 protein: CASSLTDNSYNEQFF; CDR3 DNA: TGTGCCAGCAGCCTGACAGACAACTCCTACAATGAGCAGTTCTTC
V gene: TRBV28; J gene: TRBJ2-3; clone size: once; D gene: -; CDR3 protein: CASSLGNFGQQYF; CDR3 DNA: TGTGCCAGCAGTTTAGGAAACTTCGGGCAGCAGTATTTT